This T cell receptor beta chain was captured by sequencing in a study of spatial heterogeneity in lung cancer. TCRdb reanalysed the 5' RACE reads using MiXCR and keeps one entry per CDR3 protein. The sample shows fewer than 20,000 distinct CDR3 sequences, roughly 5.7% of them seen only once. This clonotype was seen more than once but under ten times. Its antigen remains unidentified. Little can be read into the size of this beta chain, an off-target read in a library designed for alpha chains. The sample's time point: sample taken at primary tumor resection. With 9 bases clipped from V and 1 base from J, the junction kept 21 bases outside the gene matches. The CDR3 has 19 amino acids. General study points: Expanded alpha and beta TCR counts within tumors tracked tumor mutation counts.

This chain connects TRBV12-3 or TRBV12-4 to TRBJ1-5, with 7 bases that match TRBD1. The sequence was obtained from a female donor with early-stage non-small cell lung cancer. Specimen: lung tumor tissue, collected at surgery. CDR3 sequence reads: CARPRPRDSCLISNQPQHF. As DNA, the CDR3 is TGTGCCAGACCCCGTCCGAGGGACAGTTGCCTAATAAGCAATCAGCCCCAGCATTTT.